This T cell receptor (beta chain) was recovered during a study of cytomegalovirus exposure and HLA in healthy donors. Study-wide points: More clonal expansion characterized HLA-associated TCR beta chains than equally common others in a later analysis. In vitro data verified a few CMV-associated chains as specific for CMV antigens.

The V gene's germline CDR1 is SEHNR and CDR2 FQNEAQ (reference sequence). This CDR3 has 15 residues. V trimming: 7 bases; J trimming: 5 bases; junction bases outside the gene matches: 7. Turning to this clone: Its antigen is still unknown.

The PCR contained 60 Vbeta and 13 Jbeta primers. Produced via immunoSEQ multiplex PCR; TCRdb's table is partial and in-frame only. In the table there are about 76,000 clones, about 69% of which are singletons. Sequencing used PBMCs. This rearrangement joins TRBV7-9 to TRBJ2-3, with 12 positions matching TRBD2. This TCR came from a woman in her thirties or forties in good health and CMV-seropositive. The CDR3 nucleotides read TGTGCCAGCAAACTACTAGCGGGAGGTTTAGATACGCAGTATTTT. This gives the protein CASKLLAGGLDTQYF.